This TCR beta chain was sequenced in a study of blood T cells in healthy people across ages. This clonotype has a count of ten or more. Its cognate antigen is unknown. The germline V gene has CDR1 SGDLS and CDR2 YYNGEE. CDR3 length equals 13 residues. V dropped 2 bases and J dropped 3; count of bases not matched to a gene: 1. General study points: Higher diversity and more naive CD4+ cells were features of long-lived donors, compared to aged donors. The diversity estimates, figures obtained from one million T cells, were considered underestimates.

Primed by a sample-barcoded 5' primer and a J-beta primer mix, a second PCR proceeded for about 6 to 12 cycles. Sequencing yielded, for each sample, at least 3 million paired-end reads carrying CDR3. TCRdb independently ran MiXCR on the 5' RACE reads; one entry per CDR3 protein. This sample has roughly 1.6 million distinct CDR3 sequences, with around 35% found just once. This clonotype originated in a woman in her 30s in good health. The sequenced material came from blood. The rearrangement uses TRBV9 and TRBJ1-2; 7 nucleotides line up with TRBD1. The CDR3 bases are TGTGCCAGCAGCGTTGGACAGGACTATGGCTACACCTTC. It is translated as CASSVGQDYGYTF.